This entry lists 22 T cell receptor beta chains sequenced from one sample in a study of T-cell reconstitution after alpha-beta-depleted transplantation in children. Unique molecular identifiers were used in preparing the TCRbeta library. TCRdb re-analysed the PCR reads in MiXCR, keeping a single row per CDR3 protein. The sample shows over 200,000 distinct CDR3 sequences, 8.4% of them seen only once. The source material was PBMCs, mostly from graft donor cells, sampled 360 days after TCRalphabeta/CD19-depleted stem cell transplant. Receptors originate from a male patient under 10 years old who had a stem cell transplant for acute myeloid leukemia, so the T cells may come from the graft donor.

In this sample, this clonotype turned up many times. The V gene is TRBV6-5, the J gene TRBJ2-7; 7 positions agree with TRBD1. The CDR3 loop spans 15 amino acids. J lost 0 bases, V lost 3 bases, and 5 bases had no gene match. In germline, CDR1 is MNHEY, CDR2 SVGAGI. The CDR3 DNA reads as TGTGCCAGCAGTTATCTGACAGGGAGCTCCTACGAGCAGTACGTC. Protein product: CASSYLTGSSYEQYV.

The chain employs TRBV20-1 and TRBJ2-5, with 7 positions matching TRBD2. The V gene end was trimmed by 0 bases and the J gene end by 9 bases; junction bases not matched to a gene: 13. Germline assignment: CDR1 DFQATT and CDR2 SNEGSKA (reference sequence). The CDR3 is made up of 15 amino acids. DNA of the CDR3: TGCAGTGCTAGAGATGACGGGGCGGGAGCGATACCCCAGTACTTC. It is translated as CSARDDGAGAIPQYF.

There are many counts of this clonotype. The V call is TRBV29-1, the J call TRBJ2-3, with unresolved D. Germline assignment: CDR1 SQVTM and CDR2 ANQGSEA. This CDR3 contains 12 residues. V lost 5 bases and J 10 bases, leaving 16 bases between the germline ends. The CDR3 is CSVSARSAPQYF. Written as DNA, the CDR3 is TGCAGCGTTTCCGCCCGGAGCGCGCCGCAGTATTTT.

Points on this clonotype: A much larger clone differs from this one at a single base, so this may be a read error. The chain uses TRBV5-5 and TRBJ2-6, with unresolved D. The CDR3 is 15 amino acids. CDR1 SGHKS and CDR2 YYEKEE come from the germline V gene (reference sequence). V was clipped by 3 bases and J by 6 bases, with 13 bases between them. DNA for the CDR3: TGTGCCAGCAGCTCCGCAGTGATCTCGGCCAACGTCCTGACTTTC. This gives the protein CASSSAVISANVLTF.

This clonotype was counted many times. V is TRBV7-9 and J is TRBJ2-3; no clear D gene. The CDR3 sequence is 11 residues long. From germline, CDR1 is SEHNR and CDR2 FQNEAQ (reference sequence). The V end was cut by 8 bases, the J end by 6 bases, with 9 bases between. Here the CDR3 reads CASETPDTQYF. The CDR3, as DNA: TGTGCCAGCGAAACTCCGGATACGCAGTATTTT. Full variable domain (outside the CDR3, taken from reference TRBV7-9 and TRBJ2-3): DTGVSQNPRHKITKRGQNVTFRCDPISEHNRLYWYRQTLGQGPEFLTYFQNEAQLEKSRLLSDRFSAERPKGSFSTLEIQRTEQGDSAMYLCASETPDTQYFGPGTRLTVL.

This clonotype was found a few times. The chain joins TRBV27 to TRBJ2-7; 8 bases match TRBD1. The CDR3 sequence is 13 residues long. V shed 2 bases and J 5 bases; nucleotides not matched to a gene: 2. CDR1 is MNHEY, CDR2 SMNVEV, per germline (reference sequence). The chain's CDR3 is CASSLAGGNEQYV. The CDR3 nucleotides are TGTGCCAGCAGTTTAGCAGGGGGCAACGAGCAGTACGTC.

This chain links TRBV5-8 with TRBJ2-2, with 12 bases that match TRBD2. Germline CDR1 SGHTS, CDR2 YDEGEE. The CDR3 length is 17 residues. The ends lost 0 bases at V and 5 bases at J; junction bases unmatched: 5. The CDR3 protein is CASSLGLLAGGTGELFF. CDR3 DNA sequence: TGTGCCAGCAGCTTGGGTCTACTAGCGGGAGGTACCGGGGAGCTGTTTTTT. The complete variable domain, with remaining parts taken from reference TRBV5-8 and TRBJ2-2, reads EAGVTQSPTHLIKTRGQQATLRCSPISGHTSVYWYQQALGLGLQFLLWYDEGEERNRGNFPPRFSGRQFPNYSSELNVNALELEDSALYLCASSLGLLAGGTGELFFGEGSRLTVL.

This clonotype was seen a handful of times. The chain links TRBV20-1 to TRBJ2-3; D is ambiguous. The ends were cut back, 6 bases at V and 4 bases at J, with 11 bases in the middle. The germline gives CDR1 DFQATT, CDR2 SNEGSKA (reference sequence). The CDR3 is 12 residues long. CDR3 DNA: TGCAGTGCCCATGGACGAGCAGATACGCAGTATTTT. Protein product: CSAHGRADTQYF.

This clonotype was detected ten times or more. The gene calls are TRBV9 and TRBJ2-7; tentatively, D is TRBD1 (6 bases). Germline-derived CDR1 and CDR2 are SGDLS and YYNGEE. The germline V and J ends were trimmed by 3 bases and 3 bases, with 13 bases remaining between them. The CDR3 totals 14 residues. In DNA, the CDR3 is TGTGCCAGCAGCGGAGGACAGATGAACTACGAGCAGTACTTC. As protein: CASSGGQMNYEQYF.

The chain carries TRBV4-1 and TRBJ2-1, with D perhaps matching TRBD1 or TRBD2 (6 bases each). CDR3 length: 18 amino acids. CDR1 is MGHRA and CDR2 is YSYEKL in the germline V gene. V was cut by 1 base and J by 0 bases, with 16 bases left in between. CDR3 DNA sequence: TGCGCCAGCAGCCAAGGGGATTGGAGGGGGGCCTCCTACAATGAGCAGTTCTTC. Translation gives CASSQGDWRGASYNEQFF.

The V gene is TRBV7-2, the J gene TRBJ2-2, with 10 bases lining up with TRBD2. The CDR3 is 17 amino acids. In germline, CDR1 is SGHTA, CDR2 FQGNSA. The ends lost 8 bases at V and 3 bases at J; junction bases unmatched: 12. The chain's CDR3 is CASPRASGRVDTGELFF. As DNA, the CDR3 is TGTGCCAGCCCCCGGGCTAGCGGGAGAGTGGACACCGGGGAGCTGTTTTTT.

The sample holds many counts of this clonotype. The CDR3 nucleotides are TGCGCCAGCAGCCAAACGGGACAGGGACGAGTAGAGACCCAGTACTTC. Its translation is CASSQTGQGRVETQYF. V and J are TRBV4-3 and TRBJ2-5, with TRBD1 matching over 9 bases. J gave up 4 bases and V 2 bases, and 8 bases lay outside the gene matches. The CDR3 extends over 16 amino acids. Germline V CDR1 and CDR2: LGHNA, YSLEER.

The chain joins TRBV7-2 to TRBJ2-7; 10 nucleotides line up with TRBD1. The CDR3 is 14 amino acids. Germline CDR1 SGHTA, CDR2 FQGNSA. V gave up 6 bases and J gave up 3 bases; unmatched junction bases: 5. CDR3 DNA: TGTGCCAGCAGGGCCGGGACAGGGGTCTACGAGCAGTACTTC. Its protein is CASRAGTGVYEQYF. The complete variable domain, with remaining parts taken from reference TRBV7-2 and TRBJ2-7, reads GAGVSQSPSNKVTEKGKDVELRCDPISGHTALYWYRQSLGQGLEFLIYFQGNSAPDKSGLPSDRFSAERTGGSVSTLTIQRTQQEDSAVYLCASRAGTGVYEQYFGPGTRLTVT.

This clonotype was picked up a small number of times. This rearrangement joins TRBV11-1 to TRBJ2-7; 7 bases map to TRBD2. Germline V gene sequence: CDR1 SGHAT, CDR2 FQDESV (reference sequence). The CDR3 has 13 amino acids. Trimming cost V 3 bases and J 5 bases; bases outside gene matches: 4. This chain's CDR3 is CASSFSRGDEQYV. CDR3 nucleotide sequence: TGTGCCAGCAGCTTTAGTCGGGGGGACGAGCAGTACGTC.

This clonotype was seen a few times. The CDR3 reads CASSVLAGVEETQYF. The CDR3 bases are TGTGCCAGCAGCGTACTAGCGGGAGTAGAGGAGACCCAGTACTTC. This sequence joins TRBV7-9 and TRBJ2-5; 11 nucleotides agree with TRBD2. In germline, CDR1 is SEHNR, CDR2 FQNEAQ (reference sequence). Losses at the gene ends were 5 bases for V and 5 bases for J; bases not matched to a gene: 7. This CDR3 region has 15 residues.

This clonotype turned up a few times. The V call is TRBV12-3 or TRBV12-4, the J call TRBJ2-7, with no clear D. V lost 7 bases and J lost 0, with 10 bases in between. This CDR3 is 13 amino acids long. The chain's CDR3 is CASTLRDSYEQYF. The CDR3 DNA follows: TGTGCCAGCACCTTAAGGGACTCCTACGAGCAGTACTTC.

The CDR3 DNA sequence: TGCAGCGTTGGGGGGGACGTGGATGAAGCTTTCTTT. This encodes CSVGGDVDEAFF. This rearrangement joins TRBV29-1 to TRBJ1-1; D might be TRBD1 (5 bases). The CDR3 loop spans 12 amino acids. Trimming removed 4 bases at V and 7 bases at J, with 13 bases between. The germline V gene has CDR1 SQVTM and CDR2 ANQGSEA.

This rearrangement joins TRBV20-1 to TRBJ2-7, with TRBD1 as a possible D gene (5 bases). Germline V gives CDR1 DFQATT, CDR2 SNEGSKA (reference sequence). The V gene lost 0 bases and the J gene lost 5 bases, with 20 bases spanning the gap. The CDR3 is 16 amino acids. CDR3 residues: CSARDRTGFSRHEQYF. CDR3 coding DNA: TGCAGTGCTAGAGATCGCACAGGATTCAGTCGACACGAGCAGTACTTC.

The CDR3, as DNA: TGCAGCGTCCGCGTCCAGGGGGCTCAGGGTAACTATGGCTACACCTTC. Translating gives CSVRVQGAQGNYGYTF. The V call is TRBV29-1, the J call TRBJ1-2; 8 nucleotides agree with TRBD1. The CDR3 has 16 residues. Germline V gene lookup returns CDR1 SQVTM and CDR2 ANQGSEA. V was pared by 6 bases and J by 1 base, with 13 bases of the junction left unmatched.

Many counts were recorded for this clonotype. The V gene is TRBV9, the J gene TRBJ2-2; TRBD2 is a possible D gene (6 bases). This CDR3 has 16 residues. Per germline, CDR1 SGDLS and CDR2 YYNGEE. Trimming removed 4 bases at V and 3 bases at J, with 16 bases between. CDR3 region: CASSIFGSGDTGELFF. The CDR3 DNA follows: TGTGCCAGCAGCATATTCGGGAGCGGCGACACCGGGGAGCTGTTTTTT. The full variable domain, rest sourced from reference TRBV9 and TRBJ2-2, is DSGVTQTPKHLITATGQRVTLRCSPRSGDLSVYWYQQSLDQGLQFLIQYYNGEERAKGNILERFSAQQFPDLHSELNLSSLELGDSALYFCASSIFGSGDTGELFFGEGSRLTVL.

This clonotype came up a few times. The rearrangement joins TRBV4-1 to TRBJ2-7; 7 bases fit TRBD1. CDR3 length: 18 amino acids. V shed 0 bases, J shed 2 bases, and the junction held 13 bases outside the gene matches. Germline-derived CDR1 and CDR2 are MGHRA and YSYEKL. CDR3 loop: CASSQDPPTGELAYEQYV. CDR3 nucleotide sequence: TGCGCCAGCAGCCAAGATCCTCCTACAGGGGAACTGGCCTACGAGCAGTACGTC.

This clonotype was counted between two and nine times. The chain employs TRBV10-3 and TRBJ2-3, with TRBD2 identical over 13 bases. This CDR3 contains 17 residues. Trimming at V came to 5 bases and at J to 2 bases, leaving 7 bases not matched to a gene. CDR1 is ENHRY and CDR2 is SYGVKD in the germline V gene. The CDR3 sequence is CAISSRLAGGSTDTQYF. The CDR3 DNA reads TGTGCCATCAGTTCTCGACTAGCGGGAGGTTCCACAGATACGCAGTATTTT.